A selection of T cell receptor beta chains follows, all from one sample in a study of blood T cell repertoires in COVID-19. The table came from immunoSEQ multiplex PCR; TCRdb's copy has only in-frame clones and leaves some out. The table includes 220,000 or so clones, around 87% detected once. Material: peripheral blood. These receptors all come from a woman in her 50s with COVID-19, enrolled during active disease. The CDR3 runs from the conserved cysteine through the conserved F or W. D genes are given only for firm matches. Size tells how often a clone was seen (once, few, many) or the class of an expanded clone, and some rows leave it out.

CDR3 protein: CASEGDTGELFF
CDR3 DNA: TGCGCCAGCGAAGGGGATACCGGGGAGCTGTTTTTT
J gene: TRBJ2-2
V gene: TRBV5-1
clone size: NA
D gene: NA

CDR3 protein: CASSPDRVYGYTF
CDR3 DNA: TGTGCCAGCAGCCCGGACAGGGTTTATGGCTACACCTTC
J gene: TRBJ1-2
V gene: TRBV5-8
clone size: once
D gene: TRBD1

CDR3 protein: CASSLMGTGAPGELFF
CDR3 DNA: TGTGCCAGCAGCTTAATGGGGACAGGGGCCCCCGGGGAGCTGTTTTTT
J gene: TRBJ2-2
V gene: TRBV7-3
clone size: NA
D gene: TRBD1

CDR3 protein: CASSPNARSFNEQFF
CDR3 DNA: TGCGCCAGCAGCCCGAACGCTAGATCATTCAATGAGCAGTTCTTC
J gene: TRBJ2-1
V gene: TRBV5-1
clone size: NA
D gene: NA

CDR3 protein: CASSLDEWGGLKDTQYF
CDR3 DNA: TGTGCCAGCAGCTTAGATGAGTGGGGGGGCCTCAAGGATACGCAGTATTTT
J gene: TRBJ2-3
V gene: TRBV11-3
clone size: NA
D gene: NA

CDR3 protein: CASSPPFRGTEELFF
CDR3 DNA: TGCGCCAGCAGCCCACCTTTCAGGGGGACGGAGGAGCTGTTTTTT
J gene: TRBJ2-2
V gene: TRBV4-1
clone size: NA
D gene: TRBD1

CDR3 protein: CASGLVIGGVFDNEQFF
CDR3 DNA: TGTGCTAGTGGTTTGGTAATCGGGGGGGTGTTCGACAATGAGCAGTTCTTC
J gene: TRBJ2-1
V gene: TRBV12-5
clone size: NA
D gene: TRBD2

CDR3 protein: CASSEPTRFGSYNEQFF
CDR3 DNA: TGCGCCAGCAGTGAGCCGACTAGGTTTGGCTCCTACAATGAGCAGTTCTTC
J gene: TRBJ2-1
V gene: TRBV10-2
clone size: NA
D gene: NA

CDR3 protein: CASRDRDRETQYF
CDR3 DNA: TGTGCCAGCAGAGACAGGGACCGTGAGACCCAGTACTTC
J gene: TRBJ2-5
V gene: TRBV2
clone size: NA
D gene: TRBD1

CDR3 protein: CASSPGGLNTGELFF
CDR3 DNA: TGTGCCAGCAGCCCCGGGGGGCTAAACACCGGGGAGCTGTTTTTT
J gene: TRBJ2-2
V gene: TRBV28
clone size: NA
D gene: NA

CDR3 protein: CASSEYGTPRSGELFF
CDR3 DNA: TGTGCCAGCAGTGAATATGGGACACCACGATCCGGGGAGCTGTTTTTT
J gene: TRBJ2-2
V gene: TRBV25-1
clone size: NA
D gene: NA

CDR3 protein: CASSLRRGNTEAFF
CDR3 DNA: TGTGCCAGCAGCTTAAGGAGGGGGAACACTGAAGCTTTCTTT
J gene: TRBJ1-1
V gene: TRBV7-2
clone size: NA
D gene: NA

CDR3 protein: CASSLSQGTGELFF
CDR3 DNA: TGTGCCAGCTCTCTTTCACAGGGGACCGGGGAGCTGTTTTTT
J gene: TRBJ2-2
V gene: TRBV6-5
clone size: NA
D gene: TRBD1

CDR3 protein: CASSLIGNNSPLHF
CDR3 DNA: TGTGCCAGCAGCTTAATTGGCAATAATTCACCCCTCCACTTT
J gene: TRBJ1-6
V gene: TRBV7-9
clone size: NA
D gene: NA

CDR3 protein: CASSDLGGYEQYF
CDR3 DNA: TGTGCCAGCAGTGACCTCGGGGGCTACGAGCAGTACTTC
J gene: TRBJ2-7
V gene: TRBV25-1
clone size: NA
D gene: NA

CDR3 protein: CASTPGQGQETQYF
CDR3 DNA: TGTGCCAGCACCCCGGGACAGGGCCAAGAGACCCAGTACTTC
J gene: TRBJ2-5
V gene: TRBV6-5
clone size: NA
D gene: TRBD1

CDR3 protein: CASSVGTGNPYEQYF
CDR3 DNA: TGTGCCAGTAGTGTTGGGACAGGGAACCCCTACGAGCAGTACTTC
J gene: TRBJ2-7
V gene: TRBV19
clone size: NA
D gene: TRBD1

CDR3 protein: CASSQSVGGLRQFF
CDR3 DNA: TGCGCCAGCAGTCAATCGGTGGGGGGGTTAAGGCAGTTCTTC
J gene: TRBJ2-1
V gene: TRBV23-1
clone size: NA
D gene: TRBD2

CDR3 protein: CASGPRLAGGNQETQYF
CDR3 DNA: TGTGCTAGTGGTCCCCGACTAGCGGGGGGCAATCAAGAGACCCAGTACTTC
J gene: TRBJ2-5
V gene: TRBV12-5
clone size: NA
D gene: TRBD2

CDR3 protein: CASSRGLSSYEQYF
CDR3 DNA: TGCGCCAGCAGCAGAGGACTGAGCTCCTACGAGCAGTACTTC
J gene: TRBJ2-7
V gene: TRBV4-3
clone size: NA
D gene: NA

CDR3 protein: CASSQDLSEGEETQYF
CDR3 DNA: TGCGCCAGCAGCCAAGATCTGAGTGAGGGCGAAGAGACCCAGTACTTC
J gene: TRBJ2-5
V gene: TRBV4-1
clone size: NA
D gene: NA

CDR3 protein: CAISEPDRGPEAFF
CDR3 DNA: TGTGCCATCAGTGAGCCGGACAGGGGACCTGAAGCTTTCTTT
J gene: TRBJ1-1
V gene: TRBV10-3
clone size: few
D gene: TRBD1

CDR3 protein: CASSGLDSGGPYYGYTF
CDR3 DNA: TGTGCCAGCAGCGGTTTAGATTCGGGGGGGCCCTACTATGGCTACACCTTC
J gene: TRBJ1-2
V gene: TRBV21-1
clone size: NA
D gene: NA

CDR3 protein: CASSLAWQGRSYGYTF
CDR3 DNA: TGCGCCAGCAGCTTGGCCTGGCAGGGCAGGAGCTATGGCTACACCTTC
J gene: TRBJ1-2
V gene: TRBV5-1
clone size: NA
D gene: NA

CDR3 protein: CASRERVGEQFF
CDR3 DNA: TGTGCCAGCAGGGAGAGAGTTGGTGAGCAGTTCTTC
J gene: TRBJ2-1
V gene: TRBV25-1
clone size: NA
D gene: NA

CDR3 protein: CASSPGSGRAETQYF
CDR3 DNA: TGTGCCAGTAGTCCCGGATCGGGGAGGGCGGAGACCCAGTACTTC
J gene: TRBJ2-5
V gene: TRBV19
clone size: NA
D gene: TRBD2

CDR3 protein: CASRTVLSTDTQYF
CDR3 DNA: TGTGCCAGCAGAACAGTATTAAGCACAGATACGCAGTATTTT
J gene: TRBJ2-3
V gene: TRBV2
clone size: NA
D gene: NA

CDR3 protein: CAWSNPQGSYNEQFF
CDR3 DNA: TGTGCCTGGAGCAACCCCCAGGGTTCCTACAATGAGCAGTTCTTC
J gene: TRBJ2-1
V gene: TRBV30
clone size: NA
D gene: NA

CDR3 protein: CASSLDPGLNYGYTF
CDR3 DNA: TGTGCCAGCAGCTTGGATCCGGGACTAAACTATGGCTACACCTTC
J gene: TRBJ1-2
V gene: TRBV5-4
clone size: NA
D gene: NA

CDR3 protein: CASSEAGGSEQYF
CDR3 DNA: TGTGCCAGCAGTGAAGCTGGGGGGTCCGAGCAGTACTTC
J gene: TRBJ2-7
V gene: TRBV2
clone size: NA
D gene: NA

CDR3 protein: CASPKGGGEYGYTF
CDR3 DNA: TGTGCCAGCCCAAAAGGCGGGGGGGAATATGGCTACACCTTC
J gene: TRBJ1-2
V gene: TRBV2
clone size: NA
D gene: NA

CDR3 protein: CATSDGDRIRHF
CDR3 DNA: TGTGCCACCAGTGATGGGGACAGGATAAGGCATTTT
J gene: TRBJ1-5
V gene: TRBV24-1
clone size: NA
D gene: TRBD1

CDR3 protein: CANTLALTYEQYF
CDR3 DNA: TGTGCTAACACCTTAGCGTTAACCTACGAGCAGTACTTC
J gene: TRBJ2-7
V gene: TRBV25-1
clone size: NA
D gene: NA

CDR3 protein: CASSEEARTEAFF
CDR3 DNA: TGTGCCAGCAGTGAAGAAGCGCGGACTGAAGCTTTCTTT
J gene: TRBJ1-1
V gene: TRBV6-1
clone size: few
D gene: NA

CDR3 protein: CASSEARGGLGEQFF
CDR3 DNA: TGTGCCAGCAGTGAAGCTCGGGGGGGCCTAGGGGAGCAGTTCTTC
J gene: TRBJ2-1
V gene: TRBV2
clone size: NA
D gene: TRBD2

CDR3 protein: CASSSRDRGRTEAFF
CDR3 DNA: TGTGCCAGCAGCTCCCGGGACAGGGGGAGAACTGAAGCTTTCTTT
J gene: TRBJ1-1
V gene: TRBV11-2
clone size: NA
D gene: TRBD1

CDR3 protein: CASSQTRGGLGQPQHF
CDR3 DNA: TGTGCCAGCAGCCAAACTCGGGGGGGCTTGGGGCAGCCCCAGCATTTT
J gene: TRBJ1-5
V gene: TRBV14
clone size: NA
D gene: NA

CDR3 protein: CASALAGTRDTQYF
CDR3 DNA: TGTGCCAGCGCTCTAGCGGGGACACGGGATACGCAGTATTTT
J gene: TRBJ2-3
V gene: TRBV6-4
clone size: NA
D gene: TRBD2

CDR3 protein: CATSREDRAYNEQFF
CDR3 DNA: TGTGCCACCAGCAGAGAGGACAGGGCCTACAATGAGCAGTTCTTC
J gene: TRBJ2-1
V gene: TRBV15
clone size: once
D gene: TRBD1

CDR3 protein: CASSVDSSFGETQYF
CDR3 DNA: TGTGCCAGCAGCGTAGACTCTAGCTTTGGAGAGACCCAGTACTTC
J gene: TRBJ2-5
V gene: TRBV9
clone size: NA
D gene: NA

CDR3 protein: CASSLGRGRFEQYF
CDR3 DNA: TGTGCCAGCAGCTTGGGAAGGGGGCGTTTCGAGCAGTACTTC
J gene: TRBJ2-7
V gene: TRBV5-6
clone size: NA
D gene: TRBD1

CDR3 protein: CASSPEGIGAKNIQYF
CDR3 DNA: TGCGCCAGCAGCCCCGAGGGTATAGGGGCCAAAAACATTCAGTACTTC
J gene: TRBJ2-4
V gene: TRBV5-1
clone size: NA
D gene: NA

CDR3 protein: CASSRLAVNEQFF
CDR3 DNA: TGTGCCAGCAGCCGACTAGCTGTCAATGAGCAGTTCTTC
J gene: TRBJ2-1
V gene: TRBV3-1/TRBV3-2
clone size: NA
D gene: TRBD2

CDR3 protein: CASSAPAGWDTQYF
CDR3 DNA: TGTGCCAGCAGCGCCCCCGCCGGGTGGGATACGCAGTATTTT
J gene: TRBJ2-3
V gene: TRBV9
clone size: NA
D gene: NA

CDR3 protein: CASSVGLAGGSGTGELFF
CDR3 DNA: TGTGCCAGCAGCGTCGGACTAGCGGGGGGGAGCGGCACCGGGGAGCTGTTTTTT
J gene: TRBJ2-2
V gene: TRBV9
clone size: NA
D gene: TRBD2

CDR3 protein: CASSKEAGQSSYNSPLHF
CDR3 DNA: TGTGCCAGTAGTAAGGAGGCAGGCCAGAGCTCCTATAATTCACCCCTCCACTTT
J gene: TRBJ1-6
V gene: TRBV19
clone size: NA
D gene: NA

CDR3 protein: CATSRVKGAVGGNNEQFF
CDR3 DNA: TGTGCCACCAGCAGAGTGAAGGGGGCCGTGGGGGGCAACAATGAGCAGTTCTTC
J gene: TRBJ2-1
V gene: TRBV15
clone size: NA
D gene: NA

CDR3 protein: CASSQSGLSDTQYF
CDR3 DNA: TGTGCCAGCTCACAATCAGGGTTATCAGATACGCAGTATTTT
J gene: TRBJ2-3
V gene: TRBV18
clone size: NA
D gene: NA

CDR3 protein: CASLSGGISYNEQFF
CDR3 DNA: TGTGCCAGCCTTAGCGGGGGCATCTCCTACAATGAGCAGTTCTTC
J gene: TRBJ2-1
V gene: TRBV7-2
clone size: NA
D gene: TRBD2

CDR3 protein: CASSILRGDTQYF
CDR3 DNA: TGTGCCAGCAGTATTCTTAGGGGAGATACGCAGTATTTT
J gene: TRBJ2-3
V gene: TRBV12-3/TRBV12-4
clone size: few
D gene: NA

CDR3 protein: CATAGVGQEGTQYF
CDR3 DNA: TGTGCCACCGCCGGGGTAGGGCAAGAAGGTACGCAGTATTTT
J gene: TRBJ2-3
V gene: TRBV24-1
clone size: NA
D gene: NA

CDR3 protein: CASSPRVGTNEKLFF
CDR3 DNA: TGTGCCAGCAGCCCCAGGGTAGGAACTAATGAAAAACTGTTTTTT
J gene: TRBJ1-4
V gene: TRBV9
clone size: NA
D gene: NA

CDR3 protein: CASSEAAHTDTQYF
CDR3 DNA: TGCGCCAGCAGTGAGGCGGCCCACACAGATACGCAGTATTTT
J gene: TRBJ2-3
V gene: TRBV10-1
clone size: NA
D gene: NA

CDR3 protein: CASSSGGVDTGELFF
CDR3 DNA: TGTGCCAGCAGCTCCGGGGGGGTGGACACCGGGGAGCTGTTTTTT
J gene: TRBJ2-2
V gene: TRBV7-9
clone size: many
D gene: TRBD2

CDR3 protein: CAISFDGGGTNYGYTF
CDR3 DNA: TGTGCCATCAGTTTTGATGGTGGCGGAACTAACTATGGCTACACCTTC
J gene: TRBJ1-2
V gene: TRBV10-3
clone size: NA
D gene: NA